The text below deals with one T cell receptor (beta chain). Its antigen is as yet unknown. The data were obtained in a study of T cells after yellow fever vaccination. Findings and caveats of the study: Among primary-vaccination clones, most reappeared after the booster, at 95% to 96% for CD4 and 88% for CD8. Within FACS-sorted repertoires, abundant clonotypes contaminating from the bulk population could be present.

Template switching with 5'RACE generated the TCR cDNA and added a universal primer site and UMIs. Using its own MiXCR run on the 5' RACE reads, TCRdb lists one record per CDR3 protein. The top ten hold about an eighth of the sample, which has 450,000 to 600,000 distinct CDR3 sequences, approximately 15% seen once. The sequence derives from a man aged 25-45 years who received the YFV17D yellow fever vaccine. Specimen: PBMCs, collected on the day of the yellow fever booster vaccination.

CDR3 residues: CASSQEDRGQETQYF. For the CDR3, the DNA is TGTGCCAGCAGCCAAGAGGATCGGGGACAAGAGACCCAGTACTTC. The rearrangement uses TRBV4-2 and TRBJ2-5, with D perhaps matching TRBD2 (5 bases). Germline CDR1 and CDR2: LGHNA and YNFKEQ. V was clipped by 0 bases and J by 2 bases, with 10 bases between them. The CDR3 is 15 amino acids.